The entry below gives a single T cell receptor (beta chain) sequence along with its context. The antigen is not known. The data derive from a study of cytomegalovirus exposure and HLA in healthy donors. General observations from the study: The classifier reportedly diagnosed cytomegalovirus status with high sensitivity and specificity. Sequence variants that were highly shared formed a cluster that was likely a sequencing artifact. Most of the TCR beta V segments (in an earlier analysis) were productive either about 87% or about 30% of the time.

Both 60 Vbeta primers and 13 Jbeta primers went into the PCR. Original processing notes: Tens of millions of unique TCR beta chains, about 10 million of them shared, were counted by a later analysis. Sequencing used immunoSEQ multiplex PCR; TCRdb keeps in-frame clones, though not all of them. The V and J calls and clone size are taken from that table; D and trimming were inferred from the DNA. The data show some 120,000 clones, approximately 87% seen once. In germline, CDR1 is MGHDK, CDR2 SYGVNS. Unmatched junction bases numbered 3, after V lost 8 bases and J lost 0 bases. CDR3 length: 14 residues. The chain is built from TRBV25-1 and TRBJ1-5; TRBD1 aligns across 8 bases. The sample taken for sequencing was PBMCs. The receptor was isolated from a man aged 18-30 years in good health and CMV-seropositive. In nucleotides, the CDR3 is TGTGCCAGCGCCGGGACAGGTAGCAATCAGCCCCAGCATTTT. Protein: CASAGTGSNQPQHF.